The rows below give T cell receptor beta chains drawn from one sample of a study of blood T cell repertoires in COVID-19. This table comes from immunoSEQ multiplex PCR, and its TCRdb copy is limited to in-frame clones, with some not included. The table lists about 170,000 clones, about 93% of them singletons. Sequences were obtained from peripheral blood. Receptors originate from a woman aged 45-65 years with acute or convalescent COVID-19. Each CDR3 is given without its conserved first and last residue. The D gene is left open where the match is weak.

d_gene	v_gene	CDR3aa
NA	TRBV30	AWSVLGSPLH
NA	TRBV5-6	ASRTRGTNEKLF
NA	TRBV5-4	ASSLEGIRNEQF
TRBD2	TRBV4-1	ASSQDALAGDTQY
TRBD1	TRBV18	ASSPRQGGGYT
TRBD2	TRBV3-1/TRBV3-2	ASSRRGGQVNEQF
NA	TRBV29-1	SVLPPGTHDLGEAF
NA	TRBV2	ASIGDILNYGYT
NA	TRBV2	ASIWGESYNSPLH
TRBD2	TRBV5-1	ASSPLSGGVTNNEQF
TRBD2	TRBV5-1	ASSLATSGGRNEQF
NA	TRBV7-9	ASSLAAGLNTEAF
TRBD1	TRBV19	ASSIRGQGREEH
TRBD1	TRBV10-3	AISEGGTGYGYT
NA	TRBV15	ATSRDQGQIHNQPQH
NA	TRBV7-8	ASTSTGRETEAF
NA	TRBV18	ASSPRPQGPQH
NA	TRBV5-1	ASSYGDTASTDTQY
NA	TRBV6-5	ASRLDGGGYGYT
NA	TRBV19	ASRRTAHLGNQPQH
TRBD2	TRBV3-1/TRBV3-2	ASSPGGSTDTQY
TRBD1	TRBV5-1	ASSLPGQQETQY
TRBD1	TRBV7-9	ASSFGKGQMNTEAF
NA	TRBV2	ASSETANYGYT
NA	TRBV15	ATRTVADTEAF
TRBD1	TRBV10-3	AISGTGGLNTEAF
NA	TRBV6-4	ASSDTSSGEQY
TRBD1	TRBV7-9	ASSLDLGQPNEKLF
NA	TRBV5-6	ASRLSSGNTIY
NA	TRBV10-3	AISVQPQETQY
NA	TRBV7-8	ASSLATDYGYT
TRBD1	TRBV25-1	ASSEGLGQSNTGELF
NA	TRBV6-5	ASSYSSRQGNSPLH
NA	TRBV4-1	ASSPNAGTDTQY
NA	TRBV5-1	ASSLDVGGHTDTQY
NA	TRBV30	AWRKMNTEAF
NA	TRBV12-3/TRBV12-4	ASSWGSHQPQH
NA	TRBV30	AWSELRFSGNTIY
TRBD1	TRBV30	AWSSPGGTATEAF
NA	TRBV11-1	ASSFGRGAYGYT
NA	TRBV7-2	ASSLVYMYQETQY
NA	TRBV5-4	ASSPRGGVNTEAF
NA	TRBV10-2	ASNQRTGFSEAF
TRBD1	TRBV28	ASSRTGGAHHSPLH
TRBD1	TRBV25-1	ASSDQPLDRVADTQY
NA	TRBV27	ASSRGWGEKLF
NA	TRBV6-2/TRBV6-3	ASSTGKNNEQF
TRBD1	TRBV7-9	ASSLAPSDRETHQPQH
NA	TRBV2	ASSETGHGVYEQY
TRBD1	TRBV24-1	ATGQGKSEQY
NA	TRBV10-3	ASVTREGTEAF
NA	TRBV5-4	ASSWGGNYGYT
TRBD1	TRBV18	ASSPPGQGSYNEQF
NA	TRBV19	ASSIALGARGNQPQH